What follows are 8 T cell receptor beta chains derived from one specimen sequenced in a study of blood T cell repertoires in COVID-19. The assay was immunoSEQ multiplex PCR, and TCRdb's table has in-frame clones only and misses some. There are 250,000 or so clones in the sample; nearly 90% occur only once, and 0.8% lies in the top ten. The sequencing input was peripheral blood. The receptors originated from a woman aged 25 to 45 with acute or convalescent COVID-19.

The genes are TRBV6-5 and TRBJ2-2; TRBD2 matches 9 bases. The CDR3 is made up of 16 amino acids. With 4 bases clipped from V and 5 bases from J, the junction kept 8 bases outside the gene matches. Germline V gene data show CDR1 as MNHEY and CDR2 as SVGAGI. The CDR3 protein is CASSSLAGRGTGELFF. The DNA of the CDR3 is TGTGCCAGCAGTTCACTAGCGGGTCGTGGGACCGGGGAGCTGTTTTTT.

CDR3: CASSYSGGTRRGYTF. DNA of the CDR3: TGTGCCAGCAGTTACTCGGGGGGTACGCGGCGAGGCTACACCTTC. This chain connects TRBV6-5 to TRBJ1-2; possible D gene TRBD1, 5 bases. The CDR3 consists of 15 residues. V was trimmed by 0 bases and J by 8 bases, leaving 16 bases between them. Germline CDR1 is MNHEY and CDR2 is SVGAGI.

This clone has only one observation. The gene calls are TRBV4-3 and TRBJ1-5; D is perhaps TRBD1 (5 bases). V was shortened by 0 bases and J by 1 base, with 19 bases between the two germline ends. This CDR3 region has 19 residues. The germline gives CDR1 LGHNA, CDR2 YSLEER. CDR3 loop: CASSQDFGGAVRSNQPQHF. CDR3 nucleotides: TGCGCCAGCAGCCAAGATTTTGGAGGGGCAGTTCGGAGCAATCAGCCCCAGCATTTT.

The rearrangement joins TRBV27 to TRBJ2-7, with 9 bases that match TRBD2. Per germline, CDR1 MNHEY and CDR2 SMNVEV (reference sequence). The CDR3 extends over 15 amino acids. With V trimmed by 2 bases and J by 6 bases, 8 bases remained unmatched. The CDR3, as DNA: TGTGCCAGCAGTTTAGGCCGTAGCGGGAGTGTCGAGCAGTACTTC. Translating it yields CASSLGRSGSVEQYF.

The V and J genes are TRBV5-1 and TRBJ1-3; 8 bases line up with TRBD1. This CDR3 comprises 18 residues. The germline V gene encodes CDR1 SGHRS and CDR2 YFSETQ. The J segment lost 2 bases and the V segment lost 3 bases, leaving 13 bases of the junction unmatched. CDR3 region: CASSSGTGTGGPGNTIYF. CDR3 nucleotides: TGCGCCAGCAGCTCGGGCACGGGTACAGGGGGGCCTGGAAACACCATATATTTT.

This clone turned up a few times. The chain recombines TRBV11-2 with TRBJ1-1; 9 bases map to TRBD1. The germline V gene has CDR1 SGHAT and CDR2 FQNNGV. The CDR3 loop spans 15 amino acids. The J segment lost 5 bases and the V segment lost 5 bases, leaving 9 bases of the junction unmatched. CDR3 protein: CASSRLDGTGTEAFF. DNA for the CDR3: TGTGCCAGCAGCCGATTAGATGGGACAGGGACTGAAGCTTTCTTT. Full variable domain (outside the CDR3, taken from reference TRBV11-2 and TRBJ1-1): EAGVAQSPRYKIIEKRQSVAFWCNPISGHATLYWYQQILGQGPKLLIQFQNNGVVDDSQLPKDRFSAERLKGVDSTLKIQPAKLEDSAVYLCASSRLDGTGTEAFFGQGTRLTVV.

The CDR3 DNA reads as TGTGCCAGCAGCGTAGAACAGGGGATTTCCGGGGAGCTGTTTTTT. Encoded protein: CASSVEQGISGELFF. V gene TRBV9 combines with J gene TRBJ2-2; 7 bases fit TRBD1. The CDR3 covers 15 residues. Germline V gene data show CDR1 as SGDLS and CDR2 as YYNGEE. J lost 6 bases, V lost 0 bases, and 5 bases had no gene match.

The V gene is TRBV6-5, the J gene TRBJ1-5; D is ambiguous. CDR3 size: 13 residues. V gave up 7 bases and J gave up 9 bases, with 16 bases separating them. Looked up from germline, CDR1 is MNHEY and CDR2 is SVGAGI. CDR3 DNA: TGTGCCAGCAACCTTAGGAGTTTTGGGCCCCAGCATTTT. Protein: CASNLRSFGPQHF.